What follows are 10 T cell receptor beta chains derived from one specimen sequenced in a study of T-cell reconstitution after alpha-beta-depleted transplantation in children. As it was prepared, the TCRbeta library received unique molecular identifiers. TCRdb re-called the PCR reads through MiXCR, storing one row per CDR3 protein. The sample contains about 460,000 distinct CDR3 sequences, around 12% of which appear only once. This specimen consisted of PBMCs from the stem cell graft donor, obtained from the stem cell graft. These receptors were obtained from a human donor who donated a stem cell graft to a child with combined immunodeficiency.

This clonotype was detected ten times or more. This chain connects TRBV27 to TRBJ2-3, with no clear D. Germline V CDR1 and CDR2: MNHEY, SMNVEV (reference sequence). Trimming pared 7 bases from V and 4 bases from J, leaving 9 bases between. The length of the CDR3 is 12 residues. The CDR3 sequence is CASIDPPDTQYF. CDR3 DNA: TGTGCCAGCATCGACCCCCCAGATACGCAGTATTTT.

This clonotype showed up just a few times. The chain couples TRBV7-9 to TRBJ2-5; TRBD1 might be the D (6 bases). CDR1 is SEHNR and CDR2 is FQNEAQ in the germline V gene (reference sequence). Trimming removed 0 bases from V and 2 bases from J, with 7 bases in between. This CDR3 has 14 residues. The CDR3 region has the DNA TGTGCCAGCAGCTTAGCGGACAGTCAAGAGACCCAGTACTTC. This codes for CASSLADSQETQYF. Full variable domain (rest looked up from reference TRBV7-9 and TRBJ2-5): DTGVSQNPRHKITKRGQNVTFRCDPISEHNRLYWYRQTLGQGPEFLTYFQNEAQLEKSRLLSDRFSAERPKGSFSTLEIQRTEQGDSAMYLCASSLADSQETQYFGPGTRLLVL.

This clonotype was observed a few times. V is TRBV7-2 and J is TRBJ2-1, with a tentative D call TRBD2 (5 bases). The CDR3 sequence is 13 residues long. Between the trimmed V and J ends, which lost 5 bases and 10 bases, there was a span of 15 bases. Per germline, CDR1 SGHTA and CDR2 FQGNSA. In DNA form, the CDR3 reads TGTGCCAGCAGCCCGACCGCTAGGAGGGAGCAGTTCTTC. This codes for CASSPTARREQFF.

This clonotype was seen many times. The V gene is TRBV7-6, the J gene TRBJ2-7; weak D call: TRBD2 (5 bases). The CDR3 contains 13 residues. Trimming removed 1 base at V and 7 bases at J, with 11 bases between. Germline CDR1 and CDR2: SGHVS and FNYEAQ. The CDR3 sequence is CASSLVETKEQYF. CDR3 in DNA: TGTGCCAGCAGCTTAGTGGAGACTAAGGAGCAGTACTTC.

The gene calls are TRBV5-1 and TRBJ2-1, with TRBD2 identical over 12 bases. The CDR3 sequence is 15 residues long. Per the germline V gene, CDR1 is SGHRS and CDR2 is YFSETQ. V shed 1 base and J 7 bases; nucleotides not matched to a gene: 3. The CDR3 nucleotides read TGCGCCAGCAGCTTGTTGACTAGCGGGAGAAATGAGCAGTTCTTC. This codes for CASSLLTSGRNEQFF.

The rearrangement links TRBV20-1 to TRBJ2-5; 9 bases match TRBD1. The ends lost 3 bases at V and 6 bases at J; junction bases unmatched: 8. Per the germline V gene, CDR1 is DFQATT and CDR2 is SNEGSKA (reference sequence). This CDR3 is built from 14 residues. CDR3 residues: CSASRDRDSQTQYF. The CDR3 region has the DNA TGCAGTGCTAGTCGGGACAGGGATTCCCAGACCCAGTACTTC.

The chain has TRBV11-2 and TRBJ2-7, with D possibly matching TRBD2 (6 bases). Trimming removed 1 base from V and 6 bases from J, with 10 bases in between. Per the germline V gene, CDR1 is SGHAT and CDR2 is FQNNGV. The CDR3 runs to 13 residues. The CDR3 protein is CASSLGWDSEQYF. CDR3 in DNA: TGTGCCAGCAGCTTAGGTTGGGACTCCGAGCAGTACTTC.

J is TRBJ1-1 and V is TRBV7-3; D remains ambiguous. The ends were cut back, 2 bases at V and 8 bases at J, with 9 bases in the middle. This CDR3 contains 12 residues. CDR1 and CDR2 from the germline V gene are SGHTA and FQGTGA. The CDR3: CASSLSGGEAFF. For the CDR3, the DNA is TGTGCCAGCAGCTTATCGGGCGGAGAAGCTTTCTTT.

In its sample, this clonotype was seen many times. The gene calls are TRBV29-1 and TRBJ1-1; no firm D call. Trimming took 5 bases from V and 1 from J, leaving 8 bases between them. Germline V CDR1 and CDR2: SQVTM, ANQGSEA. The CDR3 totals 12 residues. CDR3 bases: TGCAGCGTTATCGGCCGGAACACTGAAGCTTTCTTT. It yields the protein CSVIGRNTEAFF.

The chain carries TRBV5-1 and TRBJ2-7; tentatively, D is TRBD1 or TRBD2 (6 bases each). Germline CDR1 reads SGHRS; CDR2 reads YFSETQ. Trimming pared 3 bases from V and 0 bases from J, leaving 16 bases between. This CDR3 has 16 residues. As DNA, the CDR3 is TGCGCCAGCAGCTATATATACGGGGGCCCCTCCTACGAGCAGTACTTC. Its protein product is CASSYIYGGPSYEQYF.